This TCR beta chain emerged from a study of Graves' ophthalmopathy and Graves' hyperthyroidism. Study context: Stable hyperthyroidism was defined by absence of ophthalmopathy within 18 months of follow-up. Points from the study as a whole: The model reached around 70% sensitivity and about 73% specificity for predicting ophthalmopathy progression.

This CDR3 comprises 13 residues. Germline V gene data show CDR1 as SGHRS and CDR2 as YFSETQ. Investigators amplified TCR beta CDR3 regions from RNA transcripts. HTBI primers were employed in first-round RT-PCR, then a second-round multiplex PCR followed. A single record per CDR3 protein comes from TCRdb applying MiXCR to the multiplex PCR reads. The data show about 590,000 distinct CDR3 sequences, 35% to 40% seen once. As to this clonotype: Antigen specificity is unknown.

The chain is built from TRBV5-1 and TRBJ2-5; 8 nucleotides align to TRBD2. Matching the DNA end better, TRBJ2-1 makes the J call doubtful. The sequence derives from an adult man with Graves' hyperthyroidism. Sequencing was carried out using peripheral blood or thyroid tissue (not recorded which). The CDR3 protein is CASSLIVSGIQFF. Written as DNA, the CDR3 is TGCGCCAGCAGCTTGATAGTTAGCGGGATCCAGTTCTTC.